This is a list of T cell receptor beta chains from one sample in a study of cytomegalovirus exposure and HLA in healthy donors. Assay: immunoSEQ multiplex PCR; the TCRdb copy retains only in-frame clones and omits some. Counted here are about 120,000 clones, around nine tenths occurring once; the ten biggest clones make up approximately 2%. Sequencing was performed on PBMCs. The receptors were gathered from a woman aged 18-29 years in good health and CMV-seronegative. The CDR3 runs from the conserved cysteine through the conserved F or W. A D gene is named only where the DNA matches it firmly. Size tells how often a clone was seen (once, few, many) or the class of an expanded clone, and some rows leave it out.

cdr3_length	v_call	d_call	clone_size	j_call	cdr3_aa	cdr3_nt
13	TRBV6-5	-	-	TRBJ2-7	CASSLTVSYEQYF	TGTGCCAGCAGTTTAACAGTTTCCTACGAGCAGTACTTC
16	TRBV6-1	TRBD2	-	TRBJ2-7	CASSEVVTSGTYEQYF	TGTGCCAGCAGTGAAGTAGTGACTAGCGGGACCTACGAGCAGTACTTC
14	TRBV6-1	-	-	TRBJ2-7	CASSAGGADYEQYF	TGTGCCAGCAGTGCTGGGGGGGCCGACTACGAGCAGTACTTC
18	TRBV5-4	TRBD2	-	TRBJ2-7	CASSLTLLAGTIRGEQYF	TGTGCCAGCAGCCTCACCTTACTAGCGGGGACAATAAGGGGCGAGCAGTACTTC
15	TRBV28	-	-	TRBJ2-2	CASSSRVSNTGELFF	TGTGCCAGCAGCTCCCGGGTCAGCAACACCGGGGAGCTGTTTTTT
17	TRBV27	TRBD2	-	TRBJ2-1	CASTLRVLAGGYNEQFF	TGTGCCAGCACCCTTCGGGTGCTAGCGGGGGGCTACAATGAGCAGTTCTTC
15	TRBV11-1	TRBD1	-	TRBJ2-5	CASSLVLGGAETQYF	TGTGCCAGCAGCTTAGTATTAGGGGGCGCGGAGACCCAGTACTTC
18	TRBV7-6	TRBD1	-	TRBJ2-3	CASSQGVAGTGSPDTQYF	TGTGCCAGCAGTCAGGGTGTTGCCGGGACAGGGTCCCCAGATACGCAGTATTTT
16	TRBV30	-	-	TRBJ2-7	CAWSVSPGKRVGEQYF	TGTGCCTGGAGTGTATCGCCCGGGAAGCGGGTGGGCGAGCAGTACTTC
15	TRBV15	-	-	TRBJ2-3	CATGTRQHSTDTQYF	TGTGCCACCGGAACTAGACAACATAGCACAGATACGCAGTATTTT
14	TRBV5-1	TRBD1	-	TRBJ1-2	CASSGTTGSNGYTF	TGCGCCAGCAGCGGAACGACAGGGTCGAATGGCTACACCTTC
18	TRBV18	TRBD1	-	TRBJ2-1	CASSPADRGFRSYNEQFF	TGTGCCAGCTCACCAGCGGACAGGGGTTTTAGGTCCTACAATGAGCAGTTCTTC
18	TRBV14	TRBD2	-	TRBJ2-7	CASSQDPLTSGRANEQYF	TGTGCCAGCAGCCAAGATCCCCTGACTAGCGGGAGGGCCAACGAGCAGTACTTC
18	TRBV7-2	TRBD2	once	TRBJ2-1	CASSPSGVSGIAYNEQFF	TGTGCCAGCAGCCCCAGCGGGGTTAGCGGGATTGCCTACAATGAGCAGTTCTTC
15	TRBV19	TRBD2	-	TRBJ2-3	CATLAGGLSTDTQYF	TGTGCCACCTTAGCGGGAGGGCTTTCAACAGATACGCAGTATTTT
12	TRBV7-9	-	-	TRBJ1-1	CASSPGETEAFF	TGTGCCAGCAGCCCGGGGGAAACTGAAGCTTTCTTT